The clone carrying this T cell receptor beta chain has just a few counts. What it recognizes is unknown. The primer mix had 60 Vbeta and 13 Jbeta primers. Only in-frame clones appear in the TCRdb table, and some are missing; sequencing was by immunoSEQ multiplex PCR. The sample contains about 200,000 clones, approximately 79% of which appear only once. V was shortened by 8 bases and J by 5 bases, with 13 bases between the two germline ends. This CDR3 has 13 amino acids. Looked up from germline, CDR1 is MDHEN and CDR2 is SYDVKM. This specimen belongs to a study of cytomegalovirus exposure and HLA in healthy donors. The overall study: Tens of millions of unique TCR sequences came from HLA-typed donors in an early release. Findings of the study overall: A link between a missense DCLRE1C variant and TCR beta V- and J-gene trimming emerged from a later analysis. As was reported, the HLA-A and HLA-B alleles of most subjects were accurately predicted from TCR beta sequences. Apparent HLA restriction characterized most CMV-associated TCR beta chains in a later analysis.

The chain carries TRBV28 and TRBJ2-4, with a possible D match to TRBD2 (6 bases). The receptor was isolated from a man aged 50 to 60 in good health and CMV-seronegative. Input material: PBMCs. CDR3 sequence (DNA): TGTGCCAGCGAAAGTGGCGGGGAAAACATTCAGTACTTC. This gives the protein CASESGGENIQYF. Full variable domain (missing parts from reference TRBV28 and TRBJ2-4): DVKVTQSSRYLVKRTGEKVFLECVQDMDHENMFWYRQDPGLGLRLIYFSYDVKMKEKGDIPEGYSVSREKKERFSLILESASTNQTSMYLCASESGGENIQYFGAGTRLSVL.